The T cell receptor beta chain described here comes from a study of blood T cell repertoires in COVID-19 (dated by TCRdb to about 2020). In the study overall: The collaborator samples originated in the United States, Italy and Spain and spanned the acute and convalescent phases of COVID-19. Nearly every sample came with metadata listing a de-identified subject ID, COVID-19 status, age in years and sex. Subjects who had been exposed to COVID-19, were actively infected with it, or had recovered from it provided the deeply sampled blood TCRbeta repertoires that made up the dataset. The repertoires were released in a freely available public database intended as a resource for research on the immune response to SARS-CoV-2. The prospective study material was composed of cDNA or gDNA derived from T cells, B-cell-depleted T cells, or PBMCs. Where available, HLA class I and class II types were obtained from metadata supplied by the sample provider rather than from assay-based typing. Samples came from the ongoing ImmuneRACE study (first 160 participants) plus 1,254 subjects from 6 global collaborators. Study-wide conclusions, independent of this receptor: The quantity of clinical and demographic metadata differed by source and by participant and was supplied without curation.

The germline V gene (reference sequence) gives CDR1 as GTSNPN and CDR2 as SVGIG. V was cut back by 5 bases and J by 0 bases, leaving a gap of 17 bases between them. The cysteine opens and the phenylalanine closes a CDR3 of 16 amino acids. Solely the CDR3 DNA is kept, with 48 bases framed from the first base. Regarding this clone: Its antigen specificity is not known. The record has no base qualities; no much larger clone is one base away.

TCRbeta CDR3 regions were amplified from genomic DNA using the immunoSEQ Assay, a bias-controlled multiplex PCR. Processing in the source paper ran as follows. Nucleated cell counts per sample were estimated from amplification of reference gene primers within the assay. To quantify the absolute abundance of each unique TCRbeta CDR3 rearrangement, sequence reads were collapsed and filtered. For each sample, productive Simpson clonality was calculated as the square root of Simpson's diversity index over productive rearrangements. TCRdb holds this immuneACCESS table with in-frame rearrangements only. Some clones are missing; in checked studies, unresolved V genes explain under half, and the rest has no known cause. V, J and clone size reflect that table, while D and trimming were determined from the DNA. In this sample the table shows around 160,000 clones, 93% of which occur a single time. The ten largest account for less than 2% of the sample.

One collaborating source in Seattle enrolled patients while the patients were actively infected and followed the patients over time throughout the course of disease. Whole blood was collected in K2EDTA tubes by collaborating institutions according to the institutions' own protocols. For TCRbeta analysis, collaborator samples were shipped as frozen whole blood, as isolated PBMCs, or as DNA extracted from either sample type. This receptor was identified in a woman in her sixties or seventies with COVID-19, enrolled during active disease. Sample: peripheral blood. The chain is made from TRBV30 and TRBJ1-3; a confident D gene designation cannot be given. The bases are TGTGCCTGGGCACGTATGGGCCTGAGCTCTGGAAACACCATATATTTT. Translated, it reads CAWARMGLSSGNTIYF.